The 11 T cell receptor beta chains below were found in one sample sequenced in a study of regulatory T cells in long-lasting Graves disease. Building the TCR beta libraries relied on iRepertoire HTBI primers, and CDR3 regions underwent Arm-PCR. TCRdb ran MiXCR on the multiplex PCR reads and lists one entry per CDR3 protein. The sample shows some 350,000 distinct CDR3 sequences, 15% to 20% of them seen only once. Time point reported: newly diagnosed GD, antithyroid drugs for less than 3 months. Researchers made the TCR library from RNA that was extracted from PBMCs. The same sample was also studied in work on T cells in Graves' hyperthyroidism and ophthalmopathy.

The sequencing here drew on peripheral blood mononuclear cells (PBMCs), taken at new diagnosis, from a patient treated with antithyroid drugs. Receptor source: a woman under 30 with Graves disease.

This clonotype was counted a few times. The chain recombines TRBV27 with TRBJ2-7; TRBD1 aligns across 9 bases. CDR3 length: 19 residues. V was pared by 3 bases and J by 2 bases, with 17 bases of the junction left unmatched. Germline V gene lookup returns CDR1 MNHEY and CDR2 SMNVEV (reference sequence). The CDR3: CASSFWYRGQGPGTYEQYF. In DNA, the CDR3 is TGTGCCAGCAGTTTTTGGTACAGGGGGCAAGGGCCCGGTACCTACGAGCAGTACTTC.

This clonotype came up a few times. The chain links TRBV6-1 to TRBJ2-7, with D possibly TRBD1 on 6 matching bases. V lost 7 bases, J lost 1 base, and 11 bases lay in between. The CDR3 consists of 13 residues. Germline V gene lookup returns CDR1 MNHNS and CDR2 SASEGT. This CDR3 is CASTGQSSYEQYF. DNA for the CDR3: TGTGCCAGCACCGGACAGTCTTCCTACGAGCAGTACTTC.

This clonotype showed up many times. The CDR3 DNA reads TGTGCCAGCAGCTTAGCGAGGGGGTATTCTGAAGCTTTCTTT. Protein sequence: CASSLARGYSEAFF. The V call is TRBV7-8, the J call TRBJ1-1, with D possibly being TRBD1 (6 bases). From germline, CDR1 is SGHVS and CDR2 FQNEAQ. The CDR3 has 14 residues. Trimming removed 0 bases from V and 6 bases from J, with 11 bases in between.

This clonotype was detected ten times or more. The chain combines TRBV6-5 with TRBJ1-1; D gene uncertain. The CDR3 length is 13 residues. Germline V gives CDR1 MNHEY, CDR2 SVGAGI. Trimming shortened V by 0 bases and J by 4 bases, and 6 bases separated the two germline ends. The CDR3 spells CASSYSWGTEAFF. The DNA for the CDR3 is TGTGCCAGCAGTTACTCTTGGGGCACTGAAGCTTTCTTT.

Ten or more counts support this clonotype. The genes are TRBV29-1 and TRBJ2-7; TRBD1 matches 7 bases. This CDR3 is built from 15 residues. CDR1 and CDR2 from the germline V gene are SQVTM and ANQGSEA. V shed 7 bases, J shed 1 base, and the junction held 13 bases outside the gene matches. The CDR3 sequence: CSAWGPGGNSYEQYF. DNA for the CDR3: TGCAGCGCATGGGGTCCAGGGGGTAATTCCTACGAGCAGTACTTC.

This clonotype was detected many times. The CDR3 here is CASSRQGSGELFF. The CDR3 region has the DNA TGTGCCAGCAGCAGACAGGGATCCGGGGAGCTGTTTTTT. V is TRBV9 and J is TRBJ2-2, with TRBD1 matching 7 bases. The CDR3 is 13 residues long. With 4 bases clipped from V and 6 bases from J, the junction kept 3 bases outside the gene matches. The V gene's germline CDR1 is SGDLS and CDR2 YYNGEE.

The table lists this clonotype with many counts. The rearrangement uses TRBV14 and TRBJ2-3; no clear D. V was cut by 2 bases and J by 2 bases, with 8 bases left in between. The germline gives CDR1 SGHDN, CDR2 FVKESK. CDR3 length: 14 residues. In nucleotides, the CDR3 is TGTGCCAGCAGCCAAAAACAGTTCACAGATACGCAGTATTTT. Translation gives CASSQKQFTDTQYF.

This clonotype was recorded many times. The V and J genes are TRBV7-2 and TRBJ2-5; no clear D gene. V was pared by 1 base and J by 3 bases, with 9 bases between. The CDR3 runs 14 residues. CDR1 and CDR2 from the germline V gene are SGHTA and FQGNSA. Here the CDR3 DNA reads TGTGCCAGCAGCTTAGTTACCCAGAAAGAGACCCAGTACTTC. It is translated as CASSLVTQKETQYF.

The chain is built from TRBV6-1 and TRBJ2-3; TRBD1 matches 11 bases. V lost 5 bases, J lost 4 bases, and 5 bases stayed unmatched. Germline loops: CDR1 MNHNS, CDR2 SASEGT. The CDR3 runs to 15 residues. The CDR3 coding sequence is TGTGCCAGCAGTAACCGGGACAGGGGGTCAGATACGCAGTATTTT. Its translation is CASSNRDRGSDTQYF.

Many counts were recorded for this clonotype. The CDR3, as DNA: TGTGCCAGCAGTGCGAGGGCCTATGGCTACACCTTC. Translation: CASSARAYGYTF. The rearrangement uses TRBV9 and TRBJ1-2; D gene uncertain. Germline CDR1 SGDLS, CDR2 YYNGEE. The ends were cut back, 5 bases at V and 4 bases at J, with 9 bases in the middle. The CDR3 spans 12 residues. Full variable domain (missing parts from reference TRBV9 and TRBJ1-2): DSGVTQTPKHLITATGQRVTLRCSPRSGDLSVYWYQQSLDQGLQFLIQYYNGEERAKGNILERFSAQQFPDLHSELNLSSLELGDSALYFCASSARAYGYTFGSGTRLTVV.

This clonotype was seen many times. The CDR3 reads CASSLGSRQTEQYF. CDR3 bases: TGCGCCAGCAGCTTAGGCAGCAGACAAACAGAGCAGTACTTC. The chain combines TRBV5-1 with TRBJ2-7; D unresolved. The CDR3 runs to 14 residues. Per germline, CDR1 SGHRS and CDR2 YFSETQ. V was cut by 2 bases and J by 7 bases, with 16 bases left in between.